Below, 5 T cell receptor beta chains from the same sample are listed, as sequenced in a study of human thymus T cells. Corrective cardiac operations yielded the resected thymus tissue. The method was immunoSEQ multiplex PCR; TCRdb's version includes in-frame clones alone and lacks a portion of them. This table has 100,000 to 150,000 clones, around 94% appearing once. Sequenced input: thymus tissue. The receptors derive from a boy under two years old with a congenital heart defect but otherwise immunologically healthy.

CDR3 sequence (DNA): TGTGCCAGCCGTGCGGACCCCGAGTCTTCACCCCTCCACTTT. It yields the protein CASRADPESSPLHF. The gene calls are TRBV25-1 and TRBJ1-6; D remains ambiguous. Trimming took 8 bases from V and 9 from J, leaving 17 bases between them. CDR1 MGHDK and CDR2 SYGVNS come from the germline V gene. There are 14 residues in the CDR3.

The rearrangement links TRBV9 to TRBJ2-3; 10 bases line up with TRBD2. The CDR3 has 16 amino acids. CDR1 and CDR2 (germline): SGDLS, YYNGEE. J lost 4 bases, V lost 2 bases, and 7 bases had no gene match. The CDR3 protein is CASSVERGGGADTQYF. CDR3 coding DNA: TGTGCCAGCAGCGTGGAGCGGGGGGGCGGCGCAGATACGCAGTATTTT. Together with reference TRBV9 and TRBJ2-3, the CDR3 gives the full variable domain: DSGVTQTPKHLITATGQRVTLRCSPRSGDLSVYWYQQSLDQGLQFLIQYYNGEERAKGNILERFSAQQFPDLHSELNLSSLELGDSALYFCASSVERGGGADTQYFGPGTRLTVL.

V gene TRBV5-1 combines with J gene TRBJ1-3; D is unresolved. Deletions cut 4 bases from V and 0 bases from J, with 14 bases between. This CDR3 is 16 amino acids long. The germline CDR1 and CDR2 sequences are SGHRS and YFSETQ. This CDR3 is CASSPREAGSGNTIYF. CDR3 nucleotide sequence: TGCGCCAGCAGCCCCCGGGAGGCCGGCTCTGGAAACACCATATATTTT. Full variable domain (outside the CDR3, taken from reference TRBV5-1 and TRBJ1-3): KAGVTQTPRYLIKTRGQQVTLSCSPISGHRSVSWYQQTPGQGLQFLFEYFSETQRNKGNFPGRFSGRQFSNSRSEMNVSTLELGDSALYLCASSPREAGSGNTIYFGEGSWLTVV.

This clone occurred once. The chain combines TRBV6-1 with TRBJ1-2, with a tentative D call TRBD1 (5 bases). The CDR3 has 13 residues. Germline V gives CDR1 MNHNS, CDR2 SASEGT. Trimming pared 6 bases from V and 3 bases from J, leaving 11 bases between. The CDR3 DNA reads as TGTGCCAGCAGAGGCGGGGGGGACTATGGCTACACCTTC. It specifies CASRGGGDYGYTF.

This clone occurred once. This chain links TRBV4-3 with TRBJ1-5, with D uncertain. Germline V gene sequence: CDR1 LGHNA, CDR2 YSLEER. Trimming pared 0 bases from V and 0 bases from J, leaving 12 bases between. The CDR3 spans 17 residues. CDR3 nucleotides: TGCGCCAGCAGCCAAGATCATGGGGTAAATAGCAATCAGCCCCAGCATTTT. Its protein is CASSQDHGVNSNQPQHF.